This TCR beta chain was observed in a study of T cells after yellow fever vaccination. Concerning this clonotype itself: A read error may explain this, as a much larger clone is one base away.

TCRdb re-called the 5' RACE reads with MiXCR, one entry per CDR3 protein. The data show approximately 250,000 distinct CDR3 sequences, approximately 6.8% seen once. This clonotype originated in a young man who received the YFV17D yellow fever vaccine. This material consisted of CD4+ T cells sorted from PBMCs, taken on the day of the yellow fever booster vaccination.

Here the CDR3 reads CASRFRDMPNEKLFF. In DNA form, the CDR3 reads TGTGCCAGCCGCTTCCGGGATATGCCTAATGAAAAACTGTTTTTT. The V and J genes are TRBV12-3 or TRBV12-4 and TRBJ1-4; no firm D call. The length of the CDR3 is 15 residues. The ends were cut back, 8 bases at V and 3 bases at J, with 16 bases in the middle.